This entry features one TCR beta chain sequence. Its antigen is still unknown. Base qualities were left out, and no much larger clone turns up one base away. The sample's treatment or condition label is to be understood as: approximately 9-day PBMC culture with coronavirus spike peptide pools or control peptides (ViraFEST assay). CD4+ T cells from unexposed donors were collected before the COVID-19 pandemic (2011-2018). The ViraFEST assay, used in the study, expanded antigen-specific T cells with peptide pools and then identified the expanded clonotypes through TCR sequencing. Each well held 2 million to 2.5 million PBMCs cultured with about 9.8 ug/ml peptide pools in IMDM containing around 5.5% human AB serum and around 10 IU/ml IL-2. On days 3 and 7, half of the culture medium was replaced with fresh IL-2-containing medium. After less than twelve days of culture, CD4+ T cells were isolated by negative selection with the EasySep CD4+ T cell isolation kit. As far as cell numbers permitted, CD4+ T cells from unexposed donors were tested for reactivity against SARS-CoV-2 S and N as well as four spike pools from common cold coronaviruses. PBMCs were separated from whole blood using Ficoll-Paque Plus gradient centrifugation and then either used fresh or cryopreserved at -140C. Each culture condition was generally run in triplicate wells. Leukapheresis product for the unexposed donors was purchased commercially.

The data were obtained in a study of vaccination and CD4 T cells after COVID-19 (dated by TCRdb to between 2021 and 2023). For the study in its entirety: Six males and four females were included in the convalescent cohort, with two Hispanic individuals, seven Caucasians, two Asians and one multiracial person represented. As controls, cultures received a CEFX viral epitope pool (the positive control), an HIV-1 Nef peptide pool (the negative control), or no peptide at all. Each participant got two doses of either the Pfizer-BioNTech BNT162b2 vaccine (n=8) or the Moderna mRNA-1273 vaccine (n=2). In under twelve COVID-19 convalescent patients and a few infection-naive healthy vaccine recipients, researchers compared the spike-specific CD4+ TCR repertoire from before mRNA vaccination with the repertoire from after. The time from the second vaccine dose to post-vaccine blood sampling had a median of 72 days and ranged from about 12 to 241 days. An earlier paper using these donors assessed, at the TCR clonotype level, memory CD4+ T cell crossreactivity between SARS-CoV-2 and common cold coronavirus spike proteins. Post-COVID blood samples were collected from convalescent patients a median of approximately 93 days after diagnosis, with a range of about 35 to 180 days. For stimulating the cultures, overlapping spike peptide pools were used, derived from SARS-CoV-2 as well as from the common cold coronaviruses HCoV-NL63, HCoV-OC43 and HCoV-229E. What the authors observed across the whole study: Although the median number of SARS-CoV-2-reactive clonotypes went up from some 23 after infection to about 38 after vaccination, the increase was not significant. Among convalescent patients, a median about 86% of the SARS-CoV-2-reactive clones seen after vaccination appeared only after vaccination, which suggests priming specific to the vaccine. Of the vaccine-specific clones in convalescent patients, 304 of 307, or nearly all, reacted only to SARS-CoV-2 spike and did not cross-react with common cold coronaviruses. The number of convalescent patients in the study was relatively small, and the study did not examine early timepoints following natural infection.

Library generation was performed with PCR. At the Johns Hopkins FTIC core, DNA from the cultured CD4+ T cells underwent TCR sequencing with the Oncomine TCR Beta short-read assay. The QIAamp micro DNA kit was used to extract genomic DNA from the cultured CD4+ T cells. The Oncomine TCR Beta libraries from cultured CD4+ T cells were pooled using unique dual indexes and then sequenced on an Illumina iSeq 100. Processing in the source paper ran as follows. Non-productive sequences were filtered out, and CDR3s that did not start with C, did not end with F or W, or were shorter than 7 amino acids were discarded. The MANAFEST web application was used to identify antigen-specific clonotypes by comparing peptide-stimulated wells against reference wells and other culture wells. An FDR below 0.05, an odds ratio above 5, and a productive frequency above 0.1% in at least two of three replicate wells were required for clones to be considered positive. A clonotype counted as cross-reactive if it showed significant expansion both in the SARS-CoV-2 spike wells and in at least one common cold coronavirus spike condition. CDR3 homology was assessed with Levenshtein distances (stringdist) and unrooted phylogenetic trees (ape) in R version 3.6.1. TCRdb cleaned the public reads at Q25 with fastp, built clones with MiXCR and kept in-frame beta chains. Each entry is one CDR3 protein sequence, shown with its most common DNA and genes. The V and J calls reflect TCRdb's pipeline rather than the authors' work. The sample table lists some 8,600 distinct CDR3 sequences, under 65% of them with a count of one. Approximately 12% of the sample is taken by the ten largest.

The origin of this receptor is a human donor in good health. The sequencing input was CD4+ T cells from blood, cultured in vitro.

The CDR3 here reads CASRQQGSGELFF. The DNA reads TGCGCCAGCCGGCAACAGGGAAGCGGGGAGCTGTTTTTT. The rearrangement combines TRBV10-1 with TRBJ2-2; perhaps TRBD1 is the D gene, with 6 bases matching. Deletion took 8 bases off V and 7 bases off J, with a span of 14 bases between the germline ends. From the germline V gene (reference sequence), CDR1 is WNHNN and CDR2 is SYGVQD. The CDR3 runs 13 amino acids, cysteine and phenylalanine included. The entry retains the CDR3 DNA only, 39 bases that are in frame from base 1.